Sequencing of this TCR beta chain was carried out in a study of blood T cell repertoires in COVID-19. Overall study context: From T cells, B-cell-depleted T cells, or PBMCs came the material, which was cDNA or gDNA.

Original methodology: Reference gene primers were amplified, and this amplification served to estimate nucleated cell counts. Method: immunoSEQ multiplex PCR; TCRdb's copy keeps in-frame clones and lacks some. For V, J and clone size, that table is used; D and trimming come from the DNA. The table shows about 670,000 clones, with around 90% occurring only once. The specimen was peripheral blood. This sequence originates from a woman in her late teens or twenties with acute or convalescent COVID-19.

The chain's CDR3 is CASTFGGGAFF. CDR3 sequence (DNA): TGTGCCAGCACCTTTGGGGGGGGAGCTTTCTTT. This chain uses TRBV13 with TRBJ1-1; perhaps TRBD1 as D (5 bases). The V end lost 7 bases, the J end lost 10 bases, and 13 bases lay between the germline ends. Per the germline V gene, CDR1 is PRHDT and CDR2 is FYEKMQ (reference sequence). The CDR3 is 11 amino acids.